This record covers a single TCR beta chain. Libraries were prepared by immunoSEQ multiplex PCR; TCRdb keeps only in-frame clonotypes and omits some of them. Among under 80,000 clones listed, 75% to 90% were seen once. The sort gate was single viable CD3+CD4+CD8-CD45RO+ cells for memory CD4+ T cells. This entry is derived from a study of memory CD4+ T cells and cytomegalovirus serostatus. The V gene end was trimmed by 4 bases and the J gene end by 9 bases; junction bases not matched to a gene: 10. Germline assignment: CDR1 LNHDA and CDR2 SQIVND (reference sequence). The CDR3 length is 16 residues. V is TRBV19 and J is TRBJ2-1; TRBD2 matches 12 bases. The sequencing input was memory CD4+ T cells from blood. This receptor was taken from an adult in good health and CMV-seronegative. CDR3 sequence reads: CASSTLLAGGQVEQFF. The CDR3, as DNA: TGTGCCAGTAGTACCCTTCTAGCGGGGGGGCAGGTTGAGCAGTTCTTC. Full variable domain (remainder filled in from reference TRBV19 and TRBJ2-1): DGGITQSPKYLFRKEGQNVTLSCEQNLNHDAMYWYRQDPGQGLRLIYYSQIVNDFQKGDIAEGYSVSREKKESFPLTVTSAQKNPTAFYLCASSTLLAGGQVEQFFGPGTRLTVL.